This TCR beta chain was captured by sequencing in a study of blood T cell repertoires in COVID-19. Whole-study context: The origin of the acute and convalescent COVID-19 samples was the United States, Italy and Spain.

The CDR3 sequence is 16 residues long. After removal of 5 bases from V and 2 bases from J, the junction contained 10 bases not matched to a gene. Germline loops: CDR1 LNHDA, CDR2 SQIVND (reference sequence). Per the study methods: Reference gene primers were amplified, and this amplification served to estimate nucleated cell counts. Assay used: immunoSEQ multiplex PCR; TCRdb lists only in-frame clones, some missing. That table is the source of V, J and clone size, and D and trimming were worked out from the DNA. The sample shows some 160,000 clones, 88% of them seen only once. Participants were placed into cohorts based on the clinical history they reported. Recovery meant two consecutive negative NP/OP PCR tests, professional clearance, or resolved symptoms.

Sequenced sample: PBMCs or T cells enriched from blood (not recorded which). The clonotype comes from a woman between 45 and 60 years old who had recovered from COVID-19. The chain links TRBV19 to TRBJ2-3; 7 bases agree with TRBD1. CDR3 in amino acids: CASSPRQGAPTDTQYF. The CDR3 nucleotides are TGTGCCAGTAGTCCCAGACAGGGCGCGCCCACAGATACGCAGTATTTT.